The following is a T cell receptor (beta chain) sequence with its context. CDR1 is MNHEY and CDR2 is SVGAGI in the germline V gene. This CDR3 has 15 residues. With 2 bases removed from V and 0 bases from J, the gap between germline ends came to 5 bases. The data were obtained in a study of control samples from healthy donors and cancer patients. TCRdb keeps only in-frame clones here, not all; method: immunoSEQ multiplex PCR. The table shows 70,000 to 85,000 clones, with around 83% occurring only once. Sequencing input: PBMCs. The J gene is TRBJ2-6, the V gene TRBV6-5; D remains unclear. The receptor's source is a man aged 55 to 70 with head and neck cancer. CDR3 sequence (DNA): TGTGCCAGCAGTTACAGTGCCTCTGGGGCCAACGTCCTGACTTTC. Translation: CASSYSASGANVLTF.